Given below is one T cell receptor beta chain in context. The antigen remains undetermined. This sample is drawn from a study of cytomegalovirus exposure and HLA in healthy donors. Vbeta (60) and Jbeta (13) primers were used in the PCR. Sequenced by immunoSEQ multiplex PCR; TCRdb stores in-frame clones only, minus some. The data contain some 200,000 clones, 79% of them singletons. Study conclusions and caveats: Common viral pathogens seemed, in a later analysis, to connect with several of the most significant clusters. What TCR beta sequences reportedly achieved was accurate prediction of HLA-A and HLA-B alleles in most subjects.

The receptor's source is a girl under 18 in good health and CMV-seropositive. The sample comprised PBMCs.

The CDR3 protein is CASSASQGEAQYF. CDR3 in DNA: TGTGCCAGCAGCGCGAGTCAGGGGGAGGCCCAGTACTTC. The chain recombines TRBV9 with TRBJ2-5, with D tentatively TRBD1 (7 bases). Looked up from germline, CDR1 is SGDLS and CDR2 is YYNGEE. CDR3 length: 13 residues. The V end lost 3 bases, the J end lost 9 bases, and 15 bases lay between the germline ends.